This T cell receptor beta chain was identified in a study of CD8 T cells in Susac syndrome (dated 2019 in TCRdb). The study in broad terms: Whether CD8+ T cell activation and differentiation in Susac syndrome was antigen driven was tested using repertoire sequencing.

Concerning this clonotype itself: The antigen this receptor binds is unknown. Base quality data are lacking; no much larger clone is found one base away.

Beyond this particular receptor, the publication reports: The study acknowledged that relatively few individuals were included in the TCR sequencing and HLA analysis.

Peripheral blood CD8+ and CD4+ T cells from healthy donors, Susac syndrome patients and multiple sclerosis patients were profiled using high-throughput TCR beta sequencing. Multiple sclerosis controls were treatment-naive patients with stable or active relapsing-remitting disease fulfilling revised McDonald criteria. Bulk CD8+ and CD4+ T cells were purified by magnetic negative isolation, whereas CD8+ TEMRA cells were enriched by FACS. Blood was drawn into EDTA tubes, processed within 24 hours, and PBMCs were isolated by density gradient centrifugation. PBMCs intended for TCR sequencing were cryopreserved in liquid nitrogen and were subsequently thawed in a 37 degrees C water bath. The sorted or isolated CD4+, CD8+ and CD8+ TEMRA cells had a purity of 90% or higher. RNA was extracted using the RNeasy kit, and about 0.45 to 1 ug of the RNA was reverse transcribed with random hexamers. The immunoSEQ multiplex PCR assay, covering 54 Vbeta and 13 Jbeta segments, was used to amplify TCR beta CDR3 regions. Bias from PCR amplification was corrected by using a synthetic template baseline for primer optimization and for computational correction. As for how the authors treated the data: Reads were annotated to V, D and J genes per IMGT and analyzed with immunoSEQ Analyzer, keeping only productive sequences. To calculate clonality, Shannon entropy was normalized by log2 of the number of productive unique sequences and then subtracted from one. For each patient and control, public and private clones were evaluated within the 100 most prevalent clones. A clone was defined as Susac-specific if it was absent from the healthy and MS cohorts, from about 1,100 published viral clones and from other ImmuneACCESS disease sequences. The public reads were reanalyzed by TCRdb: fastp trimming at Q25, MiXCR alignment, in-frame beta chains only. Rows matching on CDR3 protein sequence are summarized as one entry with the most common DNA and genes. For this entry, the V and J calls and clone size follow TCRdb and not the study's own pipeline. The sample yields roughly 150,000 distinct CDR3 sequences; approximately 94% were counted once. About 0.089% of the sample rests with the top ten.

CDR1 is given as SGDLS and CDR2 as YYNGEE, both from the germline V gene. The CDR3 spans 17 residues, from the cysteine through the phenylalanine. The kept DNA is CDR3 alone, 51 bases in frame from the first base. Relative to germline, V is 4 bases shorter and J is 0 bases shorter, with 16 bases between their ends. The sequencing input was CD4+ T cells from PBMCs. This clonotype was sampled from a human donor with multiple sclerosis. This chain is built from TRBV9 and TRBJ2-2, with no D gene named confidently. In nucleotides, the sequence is TGTGCCAGCAGCCCTATTAGCCTATCCTCGAACACCGGGGAGCTGTTTTTT. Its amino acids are CASSPISLSSNTGELFF.